Shown below are 10 T cell receptor beta chains from a single sample sequenced in a study of spatial heterogeneity in lung cancer. TCRdb redid the calling of the 5' RACE reads with MiXCR, one entry per CDR3 protein. The sample has 20,000 to 30,000 distinct CDR3 sequences; approximately 4.7% are singletons. Time point of the sample: sample taken at primary tumor resection. Unsorted samples of tumor, nontumor lung or frozen PBMC had their whole RNA sequenced. Sequencing used PBMCs, obtained at surgery. Receptors were obtained from a male donor with early-stage non-small cell lung cancer.

By proportion, this clonotype is medium-sized. This chain connects TRBV6-5 to TRBJ2-2; D assignment may be TRBD1 or TRBD2 (5 bases each). The CDR3 is made up of 17 amino acids. CDR1 is MNHEY, CDR2 SVGAGI, per germline. Trimming took off 2 bases at V and 4 bases at J, with 17 bases between the two ends. This CDR3 reads CASSYPGPTRSTGELFF. DNA of the CDR3: TGTGCCAGCAGTTACCCGGGACCTACAAGGAGCACCGGGGAGCTGTTTTTT.

This clonotype was picked up many times. The chain couples TRBV28 to TRBJ2-7, with 8 bases identical to TRBD1. Trimming at V came to 4 bases and at J to 3 bases, leaving 8 bases not matched to a gene. Per the germline V gene, CDR1 is MDHEN and CDR2 is SYDVKM. The CDR3 sequence is 15 residues long. This CDR3 is CASSSEDRVIYEQYF. The CDR3 DNA reads TGTGCCAGCAGTTCCGAGGACAGGGTGATCTACGAGCAGTACTTC.

This clonotype is medium-sized within its sample. The rearrangement uses TRBV28 and TRBJ1-2, with TRBD1 as a possible D gene (6 bases). Germline CDR1 MDHEN, CDR2 SYDVKM. The CDR3 is 14 residues long. Trimming removed 10 bases from V and 0 bases from J, with 15 bases in between. CDR3 loop: CANSRGGANYGYTF. CDR3 DNA: TGTGCCAACTCGAGGGGGGGAGCTAACTATGGCTACACCTTC.

This clonotype was recorded at least ten times. This chain links TRBV28 with TRBJ2-7; 14 nucleotides agree with TRBD2. Trimming removed 4 bases from V and 4 bases from J; junction bases left unmatched: 3. Per the germline V gene, CDR1 is MDHEN and CDR2 is SYDVKM. This CDR3 is built from 15 residues. The CDR3 loop is CASSSGTSGGYEQYF. CDR3 bases: TGTGCCAGCAGTTCCGGGACTAGCGGGGGATACGAGCAGTACTTC. Supplemented by reference TRBV28 and TRBJ2-7, the full variable domain reads DVKVTQSSRYLVKRTGEKVFLECVQDMDHENMFWYRQDPGLGLRLIYFSYDVKMKEKGDIPEGYSVSREKKERFSLILESASTNQTSMYLCASSSGTSGGYEQYFGPGTRLTVT.

This clonotype was seen repeatedly, ten times or more. The V and J genes are TRBV3-1 and TRBJ2-5; D unresolved. Germline values: CDR1 LGHDT, CDR2 YNNKEL (reference sequence). V was clipped by 5 bases and J by 4 bases, with 17 bases between them. The CDR3 runs to 15 residues. CDR3 amino acids: CASSGVVKRAETQYF. The CDR3 bases are TGTGCCAGCAGCGGGGTAGTAAAGCGTGCAGAGACCCAGTACTTC.

In this sample, this clonotype turned up many times. The J gene is TRBJ2-1, the V gene TRBV19, with 13 bases aligning to TRBD2. CDR3 length: 16 amino acids. Looked up from germline, CDR1 is LNHDA and CDR2 is SQIVND (reference sequence). V dropped 3 bases and J dropped 9; count of bases not matched to a gene: 8. CDR3 nucleotides: TGTGCCAGTAGTATCCGGCGACTAGCGGGAGGTGGTGAGCAGTTCTTC. Encoded protein: CASSIRRLAGGGEQFF.

This clonotype was found many times. The chain carries TRBV4-1 and TRBJ1-5, with D uncertain. Between the trimmed V and J ends, which lost 4 bases and 6 bases, there was a span of 10 bases. Germline values: CDR1 MGHRA, CDR2 YSYEKL. CDR3 length: 13 amino acids. CDR3 amino acids: CASSPSSGQPQHF. Here the CDR3 DNA reads TGCGCCAGCAGCCCGTCTAGCGGTCAGCCCCAGCATTTT.

In this sample, this clonotype turned up many times. J is TRBJ2-3 and V is TRBV5-1, with 7 bases matching TRBD2. This CDR3 region has 16 residues. Germline V gene data show CDR1 as SGHRS and CDR2 as YFSETQ. With V trimmed by 6 bases and J by 2 bases, 12 bases remained unmatched. CDR3 DNA: TGCGCCAGCACCCCTGGGGGGGGTCTCTACACAGATACGCAGTATTTT. This sequence encodes CASTPGGGLYTDTQYF. The whole variable domain, remainder taken from reference TRBV5-1 and TRBJ2-3, is KAGVTQTPRYLIKTRGQQVTLSCSPISGHRSVSWYQQTPGQGLQFLFEYFSETQRNKGNFPGRFSGRQFSNSRSEMNVSTLELGDSALYLCASTPGGGLYTDTQYFGPGTRLTVL.

In its sample, this clonotype was seen many times. V usage is TRBV6-5 and J usage is TRBJ2-7; D may be TRBD2 (5 bases). Germline V gene lookup returns CDR1 MNHEY and CDR2 SVGAGI. Trimming took off 6 bases at V and 5 bases at J, with 20 bases between the two ends. The CDR3 is 15 residues long. The CDR3, as DNA: TGTGCCAGCAGACCTAATCGGGGAGCACCCCACGAGCAGTACTTC. Translating it yields CASRPNRGAPHEQYF.

This clonotype was recorded at least ten times. V and J are TRBV7-8 and TRBJ1-3, with 8 bases aligning to TRBD1. The V segment lost 2 bases and the J segment 4 bases; nucleotides outside the gene matches: 4. This CDR3 comprises 15 residues. Germline CDR1 is SGHVS and CDR2 is FQNEAQ. CDR3 nucleotides: TGTGCCAGCAGCTTACTGACAGGGGCGGGAAACACCATATATTTT. It is translated as CASSLLTGAGNTIYF.